These 30 T cell receptor beta chains share one sample of origin, sequenced in a study of cytomegalovirus exposure and HLA in healthy donors. Libraries were prepared by immunoSEQ multiplex PCR; TCRdb keeps only in-frame clonotypes and omits some of them. The sample comprises around 150,000 clones, 70% to 90% of which are singletons, and approximately 8.5% rests with the top ten. Sequenced material: PBMCs. The receptors stem from a woman under 30 in good health and CMV-seropositive.

Remarks on this clone: Other nucleotide sequences from this sample produce the same CDR3. The rearrangement joins TRBV5-1 to TRBJ1-1, with a weak D call TRBD1 (5 bases). The CDR3 runs 14 residues. V was trimmed by 0 bases and J by 0 bases, leaving 6 bases between them. The V gene's germline CDR1 is SGHRS and CDR2 YFSETQ. The chain's CDR3 is CASSLDRMNTEAFF. DNA for the CDR3: TGCGCCAGCAGCTTGGACAGGATGAACACTGAAGCTTTCTTT.

J is TRBJ1-2 and V is TRBV28; D perhaps matches TRBD1 (5 bases). Trimming removed 2 bases at V and 1 base at J, with 11 bases between. The CDR3 totals 15 residues. Germline V CDR1 and CDR2: MDHEN, SYDVKM. Here the CDR3 reads CASSLPLGHNYGYTF. In DNA form, the CDR3 reads TGTGCCAGCAGTTTACCCCTGGGGCATAACTATGGCTACACCTTC.

The rearrangement uses TRBV13 and TRBJ2-1, with a tentative D call TRBD2 (7 bases). CDR3 length equals 15 residues. V dropped 4 bases and J dropped 11 bases, with 21 bases sitting between them. CDR1 is PRHDT and CDR2 is FYEKMQ in the germline V gene (reference sequence). The CDR3 DNA sequence: TGTGCCAGCAGCTCCCGGGGGGCCCTCTTCGGGCAGCAGTTCTTC. Translating it yields CASSSRGALFGQQFF.

The chain has TRBV2 and TRBJ2-2; D perhaps matches TRBD1 (5 bases). Germline V gives CDR1 SNHLY, CDR2 FYNNEI. Trimming cost V 6 bases and J 8 bases, with 13 bases left between them. The length of the CDR3 is 13 residues. CDR3 coding DNA: TGTGCCAGCAGGACGGACACGTCGGGGGAGCTGTTTTTT. Protein product: CASRTDTSGELFF. Looking up the rest from reference TRBV2 and TRBJ2-2 gives the full variable domain: EPEVTQTPSHQVTQMGQEVILRCVPISNHLYFYWYRQILGQKVEFLVSFYNNEISEKSEIFDDQFSVERPDGSNFTLKIRSTKLEDSAMYFCASRTDTSGELFFGEGSRLTVL.

This chain uses TRBV19 with TRBJ2-5; a weak D match, TRBD1 (6 bases). The germline gives CDR1 LNHDA, CDR2 SQIVND (reference sequence). Trimming took off 5 bases at V and 4 bases at J, with 11 bases between the two ends. This CDR3 comprises 13 residues. The CDR3: CASSGGMRETQYF. The CDR3 region has the DNA TGTGCCAGTAGTGGGGGCATGAGAGAGACCCAGTACTTC.

The chain links TRBV5-4 to TRBJ1-5, with TRBD1 identical over 9 bases. Unmatched junction bases numbered 5, after V lost 4 bases and J lost 0 bases. The CDR3 spans 16 residues. The V gene's germline CDR1 is SGHNT and CDR2 YYREEE (reference sequence). CDR3 sequence reads: CASSRGQGYSNQPQHF. The CDR3 bases are TGTGCCAGCAGCAGGGGACAGGGATATAGCAATCAGCCCCAGCATTTT.

V gene TRBV7-8 combines with J gene TRBJ1-1; maybe TRBD1 (5 bases). The CDR3 contains 13 residues. The germline CDR1 and CDR2 sequences are SGHVS and FQNEAQ. V lost 3 bases and J 6 bases, leaving 11 bases between the germline ends. CDR3 sequence reads: CASSFVRAAEAFF. The DNA of the CDR3 is TGTGCCAGCAGCTTTGTCAGGGCAGCTGAAGCTTTCTTT.

This clone was counted a single time. V gene TRBV5-4 combines with J gene TRBJ2-3, with D possibly TRBD2 on 5 matching bases. Trimming shortened V by 7 bases and J by 5 bases, and 14 bases separated the two germline ends. The CDR3 is 13 residues long. Per the germline V gene, CDR1 is SGHNT and CDR2 is YYREEE (reference sequence). CDR3 in DNA: TGTGCCAGCGGACTTAACGGCGGAGATACGCAGTATTTT. Its protein product is CASGLNGGDTQYF.

The chain recombines TRBV7-9 with TRBJ2-2; weak D call: TRBD2 (7 bases). The length of the CDR3 is 16 residues. Germline V gives CDR1 SEHNR, CDR2 FQNEAQ (reference sequence). Trimming cost V 4 bases and J 6 bases, with 18 bases left between them. The CDR3 here is CASSSPQGGASGELFF. In nucleotides, the CDR3 is TGTGCCAGCAGCTCGCCACAGGGAGGGGCGTCCGGGGAGCTGTTTTTT.

This clone was counted a few times. The chain couples TRBV29-1 to TRBJ2-5; D is perhaps TRBD1 (5 bases). Per germline, CDR1 SQVTM and CDR2 ANQGSEA. CDR3 length equals 13 residues. V was pared by 3 bases and J by 4 bases, with 12 bases between. The CDR3 DNA reads TGCAGCGTTGACCTACACCAGGGAGAGACCCAGTACTTC. Protein sequence: CSVDLHQGETQYF.

This chain joins TRBV6-5 and TRBJ2-1; no clear D gene. The V gene's germline CDR1 is MNHEY and CDR2 SVGAGI. The CDR3 runs to 13 residues. The V end lost 2 bases, the J end lost 3 bases, and 5 bases lay between the germline ends. The CDR3 is CASSYTGYNEQFF. DNA of the CDR3: TGTGCCAGCAGTTACACTGGCTACAATGAGCAGTTCTTC.

The chain is built from TRBV7-8 and TRBJ2-6, with 8 bases matching TRBD1. This CDR3 has 19 amino acids. Germline lookup yields CDR1 SGHVS and CDR2 FQNEAQ. V was pared by 4 bases and J by 1 base, with 12 bases of the junction left unmatched. The CDR3 DNA reads as TGTGCCAGCAGCTCCCGACAGGGGTCCTATCAATCTGGGGCCAACGTCCTGACTTTC. Protein product: CASSSRQGSYQSGANVLTF. Based on the CDR3 plus reference TRBV7-8 and TRBJ2-6, the full variable domain is GAGVSQSPRYKVAKRGQDVALRCDPISGHVSLFWYQQALGQGPEFLTYFQNEAQLDKSGLPSDRFFAERPEGSVSTLKIQRTQQEDSAVYLCASSSRQGSYQSGANVLTFGAGSRLTVL.

V gene TRBV30 combines with J gene TRBJ1-4; 7 nucleotides agree with TRBD1. Per germline, CDR1 GTSNPN and CDR2 SVGIG (reference sequence). Losses at the gene ends were 5 bases for V and 7 bases for J; bases not matched to a gene: 1. The CDR3 spans 11 residues. CDR3 sequence: CAWGQAEKLFF. CDR3 DNA sequence: TGTGCCTGGGGACAGGCTGAAAAACTGTTTTTT.

J is TRBJ1-4 and V is TRBV7-8; D not certain. Germline assignment: CDR1 SGHVS and CDR2 FQNEAQ. The CDR3 spans 15 residues. V was trimmed by 4 bases and J by 0 bases, leaving 9 bases between them. CDR3 DNA: TGTGCCAGCAGCTACTCCGTAGCAACTAATGAAAAACTGTTTTTT. This gives the protein CASSYSVATNEKLFF.

The chain employs TRBV4-2 and TRBJ2-2; no definite D call. Germline V gives CDR1 LGHNA, CDR2 YNFKEQ. The CDR3 covers 15 residues. Between the trimmed V and J ends, which lost 1 base and 1 base, there was a span of 7 bases. CDR3 amino acids: CASSQAGENTGELFF. In DNA form, the CDR3 reads TGTGCCAGCAGCCAAGCGGGTGAGAACACCGGGGAGCTGTTTTTT.

The V and J genes are TRBV15 and TRBJ2-2, with D tentatively TRBD2 (6 bases). This CDR3 contains 14 residues. Germline V gives CDR1 LNHNV, CDR2 YYDKDF (reference sequence). V dropped 0 bases and J dropped 7 bases, with 9 bases sitting between them. The CDR3 reads CATSRDRGIGELFF. CDR3 coding DNA: TGTGCCACCAGCAGAGATCGGGGGATCGGGGAGCTGTTTTTT. The variable domain in full, with the rest retrieved from reference TRBV15 and TRBJ2-2, is DAMVIQNPRYQVTQFGKPVTLSCSQTLNHNVMYWYQQKSSQAPKLLFHYYDKDFNNEADTPDNFQSRRPNTSFCFLDIRSPGLGDTAMYLCATSRDRGIGELFFGEGSRLTVL.

The chain carries TRBV7-9 and TRBJ1-6, with 8 bases fitting TRBD1. CDR1 is SEHNR, CDR2 FQNEAQ, per germline (reference sequence). Losses at the gene ends were 4 bases for V and 0 bases for J; bases not matched to a gene: 2. The CDR3 is 16 amino acids. The CDR3 reads CASSSGQASYNSPLHF. CDR3 coding DNA: TGTGCCAGCAGCTCGGGACAGGCCTCCTATAATTCACCCCTCCACTTT.

J is TRBJ1-1 and V is TRBV28, with D possibly being TRBD1 (5 bases). Germline CDR1 reads MDHEN; CDR2 reads SYDVKM. The CDR3 extends over 14 amino acids. V was pared by 10 bases and J by 4 bases, with 19 bases between. The CDR3 region is CAISSRRRGTEAFF. The CDR3 bases are TGTGCCATTAGCAGTAGGCGAAGGGGCACTGAAGCTTTCTTT.

The V call is TRBV5-1, the J call TRBJ2-1; 9 nucleotides agree with TRBD2. CDR3 length: 14 amino acids. Germline values: CDR1 SGHRS, CDR2 YFSETQ. The junction had 6 bases not matched to a gene; V was cut back by 6 bases and J by 5 bases. In DNA form, the CDR3 reads TGCGCCAGCACCCGACTAGCGGTCGACAATGAGCAGTTCTTC. Encoded protein: CASTRLAVDNEQFF.

This clone was observed a single time. This chain joins TRBV4-3 and TRBJ1-4; D possibly corresponds to TRBD1 (5 bases). The germline CDR1 and CDR2 sequences are LGHNA and YSLEER. With 1 base removed from V and 3 bases from J, the gap between germline ends came to 9 bases. There are 15 residues in the CDR3. DNA for the CDR3: TGCGCCAGCAGCCAAGCCCGGGGGTCTAATGAAAAACTGTTTTTT. Translation: CASSQARGSNEKLFF.

The CDR3 region is CASSTRTVYGYTF. For the CDR3, the DNA is TGTGCCAGCAGCACAAGGACAGTCTATGGCTACACCTTC. The genes are TRBV28 and TRBJ1-2; possibly TRBD1 for D (6 bases). V was clipped by 6 bases and J by 4 bases, with 12 bases between them. Germline V gene data show CDR1 as MDHEN and CDR2 as SYDVKM. CDR3 length equals 13 residues.

This chain joins TRBV4-2 and TRBJ1-6; possible D gene TRBD1, 5 bases. V lost 0 bases and J 2 bases, leaving 11 bases between the germline ends. CDR3 length: 17 amino acids. The germline V gene has CDR1 LGHNA and CDR2 YNFKEQ. The CDR3 bases are TGTGCCAGCAGCCAAGATGGGGGGGGACCCTATAATTCACCCCTCCACTTT. Protein product: CASSQDGGGPYNSPLHF.

This clone occurred once. The rearrangement links TRBV6-6 to TRBJ2-1; 10 bases are shared with TRBD1. The CDR3 sequence is 16 residues long. With 5 bases clipped from V and 9 bases from J, the junction kept 13 bases outside the gene matches. CDR1 is MNHNY, CDR2 SVGAGI, per germline (reference sequence). The CDR3 coding sequence is TGTGCCAGCAGTATTACGGGACAGGGGCCCCTGTTTGAGCAGTTCTTC. Translated, it gives CASSITGQGPLFEQFF.

CDR3 in amino acids: CASSLAWDRGNEQFF. CDR3 bases: TGTGCCAGCAGCTTGGCCTGGGACAGGGGCAATGAGCAGTTCTTC. The chain combines TRBV5-6 with TRBJ2-1, with TRBD1 identical over 10 bases. The CDR3 consists of 15 residues. Trimming at V came to 0 bases and at J to 6 bases, leaving 3 bases not matched to a gene. Germline CDR1 and CDR2: SGHDT and YYEEEE.

This clone was picked up a small number of times. J is TRBJ2-7 and V is TRBV4-2, with D perhaps matching TRBD1 (6 bases). Germline lookup yields CDR1 LGHNA and CDR2 YNFKEQ. V was cut by 0 bases and J by 9 bases, with 12 bases left in between. The CDR3 has 13 residues. CDR3 sequence (DNA): TGTGCCAGCAGCCAAGAGCAGGGGTATTGGCAGTACTTC. Its translation: CASSQEQGYWQYF.

This chain links TRBV7-9 with TRBJ1-6, with D unclear. There are 14 residues in the CDR3. In germline, CDR1 is SEHNR, CDR2 FQNEAQ (reference sequence). V shed 3 bases and J shed 9 bases, with 12 bases lying between them. The CDR3: CASSFVDGISPLHF. CDR3 nucleotide sequence: TGTGCCAGCAGCTTCGTAGACGGGATTTCACCCCTCCACTTT.

This chain uses TRBV2 with TRBJ2-1; D is possibly TRBD2 (6 bases). There are 15 residues in the CDR3. Trimming cost V 6 bases and J 10 bases, with 22 bases left between them. The V gene's germline CDR1 is SNHLY and CDR2 FYNNEI. CDR3 coding DNA: TGTGCCAGCAGAACCGGGACTTCGGGTCAATGGGAGCAGTTCTTC. Its translation is CASRTGTSGQWEQFF.

The chain uses TRBV9 and TRBJ1-2; 7 bases align to TRBD1. J gave up 4 bases and V 4 bases, and 10 bases lay outside the gene matches. Per the germline V gene, CDR1 is SGDLS and CDR2 is YYNGEE. The CDR3 sequence is 15 residues long. The CDR3 loop reads CASSSSNRGGYGYTF. The DNA for the CDR3 is TGTGCCAGCAGCTCCTCAAACAGGGGCGGCTATGGCTACACCTTC.

The chain recombines TRBV5-1 with TRBJ2-2; a weak D match, TRBD1 (5 bases). This CDR3 contains 14 residues. From germline, CDR1 is SGHRS and CDR2 YFSETQ. V was clipped by 4 bases and J by 2 bases, with 9 bases between them. Here the CDR3 reads CASSRGHNTGELFF. As DNA, the CDR3 is TGCGCCAGCAGCAGAGGACACAACACCGGGGAGCTGTTTTTT.

J is TRBJ2-3 and V is TRBV29-1; the match to TRBD1 covers 8 bases. Germline lookup yields CDR1 SQVTM and CDR2 ANQGSEA. The CDR3 extends over 14 amino acids. Trimming removed 4 bases from V and 1 base from J; junction bases left unmatched: 4. CDR3 protein: CSVGVGQGTDTQYF. The CDR3 coding sequence is TGCAGCGTTGGAGTGGGACAGGGCACAGATACGCAGTATTTT.